The 6 T cell receptor beta chains in this list originate from one sample, sequenced in a study of OX40 agonist ivuxolimab in advanced cancers. This table comes from immunoSEQ multiplex PCR, and its TCRdb copy is limited to in-frame clones, with some not included. The table has about 76,000 clones, around four fifths seen once. Sequences were derived from CD4+ or CD8+ T cells sorted from blood, sampled in a trial of the OX40 agonist ivuxolimab. These receptors all stem from an adult with an advanced solid tumor such as melanoma, head and neck, liver or kidney cancer.

The chain recombines TRBV27 with TRBJ2-5, with TRBD2 matching 16 bases. The V segment lost 7 bases and the J segment 5 bases; nucleotides outside the gene matches: 7. CDR1 MNHEY and CDR2 SMNVEV come from the germline V gene (reference sequence). CDR3 length equals 16 residues. CDR3 sequence reads: CASTPGLAGGPETQYF. CDR3 nucleotides: TGTGCCAGCACCCCGGGACTAGCGGGGGGGCCGGAGACCCAGTACTTC.

The CDR3 DNA reads as TGTGCCAGCAGCGTAGGGGGAACGGAGGGAAGATACGAGCAGTACTTC. Its translation: CASSVGGTEGRYEQYF. This chain joins TRBV9 and TRBJ2-7; TRBD2 is a possible D gene (6 bases). This CDR3 spans 16 amino acids. Trimming removed 0 bases at V and 4 bases at J, with 17 bases between. Per the germline V gene, CDR1 is SGDLS and CDR2 is YYNGEE.

The V and J genes are TRBV7-2 and TRBJ2-1; D possibly corresponds to TRBD1 (5 bases). Trimming cost V 1 base and J 8 bases, with 12 bases left between them. The germline V gene has CDR1 SGHTA and CDR2 FQGNSA. This CDR3 is 14 amino acids long. This CDR3 is CASSLVVGPDEQFF. The CDR3 DNA reads TGTGCCAGCAGCTTAGTCGTGGGGCCGGATGAGCAGTTCTTC.

This clone was observed a handful of times. The chain links TRBV5-6 to TRBJ1-2; TRBD1 agrees at 8 bases. The trim removed 3 bases at V and 8 bases at J, leaving 15 bases unmatched. Germline assignment: CDR1 SGHDT and CDR2 YYEEEE. This CDR3 is built from 16 residues. In nucleotides, the CDR3 is TGTGCCAGCAGCTGGGGGACAGGCGCCGCCGTAGGGGGCTACACCTTC. This encodes CASSWGTGAAVGGYTF.

V is TRBV5-4 and J is TRBJ2-3; tentative D call: TRBD1 (6 bases). The CDR3 is 16 residues long. Germline CDR1 SGHNT, CDR2 YYREEE (reference sequence). The V end was cut by 1 base, the J end by 0 bases, with 12 bases between. The chain's CDR3 is CASSLSRGISTDTQYF. CDR3 bases: TGTGCCAGCAGCTTGTCCAGGGGAATAAGCACAGATACGCAGTATTTT.

The chain uses TRBV19 and TRBJ1-4; 8 nucleotides align to TRBD1. The germline gives CDR1 LNHDA, CDR2 SQIVND (reference sequence). Trimming removed 3 bases from V and 7 bases from J; junction bases left unmatched: 7. This CDR3 has 15 amino acids. CDR3 DNA: TGTGCCAGTAGTATTCTGGCAGGGGGCAGTGAAAAACTGTTTTTT. This codes for CASSILAGGSEKLFF.